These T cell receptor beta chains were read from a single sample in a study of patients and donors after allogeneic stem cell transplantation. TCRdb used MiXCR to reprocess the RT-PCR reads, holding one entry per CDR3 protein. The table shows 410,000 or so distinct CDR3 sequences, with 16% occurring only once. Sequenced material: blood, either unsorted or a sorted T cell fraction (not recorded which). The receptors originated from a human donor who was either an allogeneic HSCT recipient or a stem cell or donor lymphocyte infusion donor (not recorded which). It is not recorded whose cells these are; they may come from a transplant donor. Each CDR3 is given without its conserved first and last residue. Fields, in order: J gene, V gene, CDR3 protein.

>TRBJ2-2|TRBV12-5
ASGLAPTVRRTGELF
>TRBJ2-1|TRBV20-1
SARDRSGSLTYNEQF
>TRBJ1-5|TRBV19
ASSTGTKSTQPQH
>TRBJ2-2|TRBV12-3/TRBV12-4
AGQRGAGAGELF
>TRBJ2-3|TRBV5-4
ASRGVNNPKNTDTQY
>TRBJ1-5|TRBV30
AWSGGDNQPQH
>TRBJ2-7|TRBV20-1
SASRGPPYEQY
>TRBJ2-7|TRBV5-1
ASSLGAGPRFYEQY
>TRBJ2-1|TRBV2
ASSEAVSTYNEQF
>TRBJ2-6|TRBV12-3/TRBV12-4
ASSLPRPASGANVLT
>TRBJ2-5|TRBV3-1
ASSLVQTQETQY
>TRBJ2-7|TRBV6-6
AVRYAISYEQY
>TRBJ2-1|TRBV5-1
ASSLVLASNEQF
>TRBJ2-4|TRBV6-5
ASSYFGGLAKNIQY
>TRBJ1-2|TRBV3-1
ASSLTGGSYGYT
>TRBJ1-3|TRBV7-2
ASSLAGRGDTIY
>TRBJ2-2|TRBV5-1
ASFKSKPGTENTGELF
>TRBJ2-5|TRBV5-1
ASSSLGGGAETQY
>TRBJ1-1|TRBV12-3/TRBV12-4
ASSLRGHMTTEAF
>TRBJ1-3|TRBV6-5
ASSYSKGGNTIY
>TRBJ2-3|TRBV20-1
SASTGRGTDTQY
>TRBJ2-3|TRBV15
ATSRDKKAGTQY
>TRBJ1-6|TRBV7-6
ASSSLQGPYNSPLH
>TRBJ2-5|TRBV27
ASSEYGQEGETQY
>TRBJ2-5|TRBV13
ASSPTRGKQETQY
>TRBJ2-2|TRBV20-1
SAGVAGGTGELF
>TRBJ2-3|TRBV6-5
ASSSRLSGAHTDTQY
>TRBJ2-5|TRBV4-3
ASSHWTGVHETQY
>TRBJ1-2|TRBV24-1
ATSDFSNHEGYT
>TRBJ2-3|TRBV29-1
SVEQGAGDTQY
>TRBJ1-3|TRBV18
ASSADRVEGNTIY
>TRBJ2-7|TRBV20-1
SAGPPGTPQGEQY
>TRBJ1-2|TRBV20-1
RIRGPDYGYT